These 13 T cell receptor beta chains were sequenced from one sample in a study of metastatic and nonmetastatic thyroid tumors. TCRdb re-processed the PCR reads through MiXCR. The top ten clones hold approximately 23% of a sample with 43,000 or so clones, 16% of them seen once. Treatment of any kind had been given to no patient before thyroid surgery. Sequenced material: blood. The source is a female donor with papillary thyroid cancer or a benign thyroid nodule (not recorded which). Some clones in this sample may be carry-over from other donors' samples.

In this sample, this clone turned up many times. The CDR3 loop is CASSEGGTGTYEQYF. The CDR3 bases are TGCGCCAGCAGTGAGGGGGGGACAGGCACCTACGAGCAGTACTTC. The chain recombines TRBV10-1 with TRBJ2-7; 8 nucleotides match TRBD1. The junction had 5 bases not matched to a gene; V was cut back by 2 bases and J by 2 bases. The CDR3 runs 15 residues. Germline V lookup: CDR1 WNHNN, CDR2 SYGVQD (reference sequence).

This clone was found many times. One base away lies a much larger clone, so this may be a sequencing read error. Other DNA sequences in the sample encode the same CDR3. V is TRBV24-1 and J is TRBJ2-1; 11 bases match TRBD1. Germline-derived CDR1 and CDR2 are KGHDR and SFDVKD. The CDR3 runs to 16 residues. This CDR3 reads CATSDRTGGSYNEQFF. The DNA for the CDR3 is TGTGCCACCAGTGATAGGACAGGGGGCTCCTACAATGAGCAGTTCTTT.

This clone appeared many times. V gene TRBV5-1 combines with J gene TRBJ1-6; D not certain. CDR1 is SGHRS, CDR2 YFSETQ, per germline. V was shortened by 0 bases and J by 7 bases, with 5 bases between the two germline ends. The CDR3 is made up of 13 amino acids. CDR3 in DNA: TGCGCCAGCAGCTTGGCGGGGAATTCACCCCTCCACTTT. It yields the protein CASSLAGNSPLHF.

This clone was recorded at least ten times. The V call is TRBV19, the J call TRBJ2-2; 7 bases fit TRBD1. The trim removed 1 base at V and 4 bases at J, leaving 3 bases unmatched. CDR1 is LNHDA, CDR2 SQIVND, per germline (reference sequence). This CDR3 spans 15 amino acids. The CDR3 loop reads CASSIGPGGTGELFF. The CDR3 DNA reads as TGTGCCAGTAGTATAGGCCCAGGGGGCACCGGGGAGCTGTTTTTT. Combining the CDR3 with reference TRBV19 and TRBJ2-2 gives the whole variable domain DGGITQSPKYLFRKEGQNVTLSCEQNLNHDAMYWYRQDPGQGLRLIYYSQIVNDFQKGDIAEGYSVSREKKESFPLTVTSAQKNPTAFYLCASSIGPGGTGELFFGEGSRLTVL.

Concerning this clone: A read error may explain this, as a much larger clone is one base away. This chain uses TRBV28 with TRBJ1-4; D gene uncertain. Germline V lookup: CDR1 MDHEN, CDR2 SYDVKM. This CDR3 has 13 residues. The CDR3 sequence is CASSKSTNEELFF. The CDR3 nucleotides are TGTGCCAGCAGCAAATCAACTAATGAAGAACTGTTTTTT.

In its sample, this clone is large. The CDR3 loop is CASTMGYSYEQYF. The CDR3, as DNA: TGTGCCAGCACCATGGGTTACTCCTACGAGCAGTACTTC. V gene TRBV12-3 or TRBV12-4 combines with J gene TRBJ2-7; D gene uncertain. The ends were cut back, 7 bases at V and 0 bases at J, with 10 bases in the middle. The CDR3 has 13 amino acids.

This clone appeared many times. A much larger clone differs by one base, so this may be a read error. The chain has TRBV6-5 and TRBJ2-2; tentative D call: TRBD1 (6 bases). The V gene lost 6 bases and the J gene lost 6 bases, with 26 bases spanning the gap. Germline assignment: CDR1 MNHEY and CDR2 SVGAGI. The CDR3 runs 18 residues. The CDR3, as DNA: TGTGCCAGCAGGTTAATCCGTGCGGACAGCGAACACGCCGGGGAGCTGTTTTTT. Amino acids: CASRLIRADSEHAGELFF.

This chain links TRBV28 with TRBJ1-5, with 7 positions matching TRBD1. CDR1 is MDHEN, CDR2 SYDVKM, per germline. The CDR3 has 14 residues. V was clipped by 5 bases and J by 6 bases; unmatched bases: 7. The CDR3 sequence: CASSAGAGGQPQHF. CDR3 DNA sequence: TGTGCCAGCAGTGCGGGGGCAGGGGGTCAGCCCCAGCATTTT.

This clone was picked up many times. This chain connects TRBV11-2 to TRBJ1-3, with 8 bases aligning to TRBD1. Germline V CDR1 and CDR2: SGHAT, FQNNGV. V trimming: 3 bases; J trimming: 2 bases; junction bases outside the gene matches: 3. The CDR3 is made up of 15 amino acids. CDR3 bases: TGTGCCAGCAGCTTTAGCAGGGGGCCTGGAAACACCATATATTTT. Amino acid sequence: CASSFSRGPGNTIYF.

This clone was recorded at least ten times. The chain employs TRBV6-1 and TRBJ2-2; D perhaps matches TRBD1 (6 bases). The CDR3 sequence is 14 residues long. V shed 7 bases and J shed 7 bases, with 16 bases lying between them. Germline V gene sequence: CDR1 MNHNS, CDR2 SASEGT. The CDR3 region has the DNA TGTGCCAGCAAAAGATCACGGGACATCGGGGAGCTGTTTTTT. Translated, it gives CASKRSRDIGELFF.

This clone was counted ten times or more. The chain carries TRBV7-8 and TRBJ1-5; maybe TRBD1 (5 bases). This CDR3 is built from 15 residues. V gave up 3 bases and J gave up 3 bases, with 12 bases separating them. Germline CDR1 is SGHVS and CDR2 is FQNEAQ. CDR3 protein: CASSFGGRPNQPQHF. CDR3 in DNA: TGTGCCAGCAGCTTTGGGGGGAGACCCAATCAGCCCCAGCATTTT.

This clone was detected many times. The rearrangement joins TRBV7-8 to TRBJ2-7, with 7 bases lining up with TRBD1. The CDR3 loop spans 13 amino acids. CDR1 and CDR2 from the germline V gene are SGHVS and FQNEAQ. V shed 5 bases and J 2 bases; nucleotides not matched to a gene: 3. The CDR3: CASSDGQAYEQYF. CDR3 coding DNA: TGTGCCAGCAGCGACGGACAGGCCTACGAGCAGTACTTC.

This sequence joins TRBV2 and TRBJ2-1, with D possibly being TRBD1 (5 bases). In germline, CDR1 is SNHLY, CDR2 FYNNEI. Trimming removed 4 bases from V and 4 bases from J, with 8 bases in between. There are 13 residues in the CDR3. CDR3 nucleotide sequence: TGTGCCAGCAGTGTTTCAGGGTACAATGAGCAGTTCTTC. This translates into CASSVSGYNEQFF. Looking up the rest from reference TRBV2 and TRBJ2-1 gives the full variable domain: EPEVTQTPSHQVTQMGQEVILRCVPISNHLYFYWYRQILGQKVEFLVSFYNNEISEKSEIFDDQFSVERPDGSNFTLKIRSTKLEDSAMYFCASSVSGYNEQFFGPGTRLTVL.